This TCR beta chain was recorded in a study of blood T cell repertoires in COVID-19. About the research overall: From the United States, Italy and Spain came samples of acute and convalescent COVID-19.

The protocol was immunoSEQ multiplex PCR, while the TCRdb copy is restricted to in-frame clones and leaves out a portion. The sample contains 350,000 or so clones, more than 70% of which appear only once. Germline loops: CDR1 SGHDT, CDR2 YYEEEE. Trimming shortened V by 2 bases and J by 10 bases, and 16 bases separated the two germline ends. CDR3 size: 14 residues. The V and J genes are TRBV5-6 and TRBJ2-1; D is possibly TRBD1 (6 bases). Sequenced sample: peripheral blood. The clonotype was recovered from a man younger than 40 with active or convalescent COVID-19. The CDR3, as DNA: TGTGCCAGCAGCTTAACAGGGCAGGATACGGAGCAGTTCTTC. Translation gives CASSLTGQDTEQFF.